This T cell receptor beta chain was observed in a study of identifying expanded T cells in peripheral blood. Overall study results and limits: Over two and four weeks, about 15 and 19 clones changed, versus 1.2 between replicates.

During the collection period, no donor immune events like infections were recorded. The germline V and J ends were trimmed by 7 bases and 5 bases, with 18 bases remaining between them. CDR1 MNHNY and CDR2 SVGAGI come from the germline V gene (reference sequence). This CDR3 is 14 amino acids long. As to this clone: What it binds is not known.

Data came from immunoSEQ multiplex PCR; TCRdb stores just in-frame clones and leaves some out. This table holds fewer than 110,000 clones, roughly nine tenths found once. This receptor was obtained from a person aged 18 to 70 in good health. The sequenced sample consisted of blood. The V gene is TRBV6-6, the J gene TRBJ2-7; TRBD2 might be the D (6 bases). CDR3 amino acids: CASTPSGTHHEQYF. The DNA for the CDR3 is TGTGCCAGCACCCCTTCGGGGACTCACCACGAGCAGTACTTC.